This T cell receptor (beta chain) originates from a study of cytomegalovirus exposure and HLA in healthy donors. The study, taken as a whole, reports: With later analysis, a missense DCLRE1C variant became linked to TCR beta V- and J-gene trimming. An Asian-associated ancestry cluster reportedly showed fewer N-insertions than the approximately 620-donor mean in a later analysis. Most CMV-associated TCR beta chains appeared HLA-restricted in a later analysis.

V lost 4 bases to trimming and J lost 8 bases, with 12 bases between them. CDR1 is SGHNT, CDR2 YYREEE, per germline (reference sequence). The CDR3 loop spans 12 amino acids. Though probably carrying unrecorded immune exposures, donors were nominally healthy at sampling. On this clone: As yet, its antigen is unknown.

Use of 60 Vbeta and 13 Jbeta primers characterized the PCR. Data came from immunoSEQ multiplex PCR; TCRdb stores just in-frame clones and leaves some out. The sample has 100,000 to 150,000 clones; roughly 89% are singletons. The genes are TRBV5-4 and TRBJ1-2; tentatively, D is TRBD1 (5 bases). This receptor was obtained from a woman between 25 and 40 years old in good health and CMV-seronegative. The sequencing input was PBMCs. CDR3 sequence (DNA): TGTGCCAGCAGCCCGGGACTAGAGGGCTACACCTTC. This codes for CASSPGLEGYTF. Variable domain in full (rest from reference TRBV5-4 and TRBJ1-2): ETGVTQSPTHLIKTRGQQVTLRCSSQSGHNTVSWYQQALGQGPQFIFQYYREEENGRGNFPPRFSGLQFPNYSSELNVNALELDDSALYLCASSPGLEGYTFGSGTRLTVV.